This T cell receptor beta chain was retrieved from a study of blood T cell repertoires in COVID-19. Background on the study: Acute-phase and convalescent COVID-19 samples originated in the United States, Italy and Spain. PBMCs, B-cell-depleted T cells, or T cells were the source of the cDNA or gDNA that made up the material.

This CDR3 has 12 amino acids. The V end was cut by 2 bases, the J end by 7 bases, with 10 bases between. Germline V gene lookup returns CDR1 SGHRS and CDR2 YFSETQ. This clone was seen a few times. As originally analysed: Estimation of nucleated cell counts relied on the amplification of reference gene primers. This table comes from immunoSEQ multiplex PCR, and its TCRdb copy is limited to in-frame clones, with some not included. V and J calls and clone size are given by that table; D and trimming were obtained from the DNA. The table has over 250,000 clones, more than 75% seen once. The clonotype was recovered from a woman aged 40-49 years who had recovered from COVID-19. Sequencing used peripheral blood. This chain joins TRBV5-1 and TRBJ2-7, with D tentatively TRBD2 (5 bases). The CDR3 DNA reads TGCGCCAGCAGCTTTCCCCCGGGGGAGCAGTACTTC. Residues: CASSFPPGEQYF.